Below, 22 T cell receptor beta chains from the same sample are listed, as sequenced in a study of blood T cells in healthy people across ages. Through a sample-barcoded 5' primer and a J-beta primer mix, a second PCR was run for 7 to 11 cycles. Using its own MiXCR run on the 5' RACE reads, TCRdb lists one record per CDR3 protein. The top ten hold about 13% of the sample, which has about 670,000 distinct CDR3 sequences, 52% seen once. The material sequenced was blood. These receptors came from a woman older than 75 in good health.

Comment on this clonotype: This may be a read error, as it is one base from a much larger clone. The chain joins TRBV7-9 to TRBJ2-5; 14 positions agree with TRBD2. This CDR3 spans 15 amino acids. V shed 4 bases, J shed 11 bases, and the junction held 9 bases outside the gene matches. CDR1 SEHNR and CDR2 FQNEAQ come from the germline V gene (reference sequence). The CDR3 bases are TGTGCCAGCAGCTCTGGGACTAGCGGGAGTCGTGAGCAGTACTTC. It codes for CASSSGTSGSREQYF.

CDR3 nucleotide sequence: TGTGCCAGCAGTGAAGCGCGGCAGGGGGCCTACGAGCAGTACTTC. Its protein product is CASSEARQGAYEQYF. The chain couples TRBV2 to TRBJ2-7; 7 bases are a match to TRBD1. With 0 bases clipped from V and 2 bases from J, the junction kept 4 bases outside the gene matches. CDR3 size: 15 residues. CDR1 and CDR2 from the germline V gene are SNHLY and FYNNEI.

The V gene is TRBV5-1, the J gene TRBJ1-2; 9 nucleotides match TRBD1. The length of the CDR3 is 16 residues. Losses at the gene ends were 5 bases for V and 7 bases for J; bases not matched to a gene: 15. Germline CDR1 and CDR2: SGHRS and YFSETQ. CDR3 sequence: CASSFDPGQGFGGYTF. Written as DNA, the CDR3 is TGCGCCAGCAGTTTTGATCCGGGACAGGGTTTCGGTGGCTACACCTTC.

The chain links TRBV7-2 to TRBJ2-3; D gene ambiguous. V lost 5 bases and J 6 bases, leaving 12 bases between the germline ends. This CDR3 spans 13 amino acids. Germline loops: CDR1 SGHTA, CDR2 FQGNSA. CDR3 sequence (DNA): TGTGCCAGCAGCCCCCAACTGGCTGATACGCAGTATTTT. This encodes CASSPQLADTQYF.

The rearrangement joins TRBV24-1 to TRBJ2-3; TRBD1 matches 7 bases. J gave up 12 bases and V 0 bases, and 8 bases lay outside the gene matches. The CDR3 totals 14 residues. Germline CDR1 and CDR2: KGHDR and SFDVKD. The CDR3 DNA is TGTGCCACCAGTGATTTGGGAGACAGGGAGCCCCAGTATTTT. Translation gives CATSDLGDREPQYF.

V gene TRBV16 combines with J gene TRBJ2-7, with 9 bases matching TRBD1. With 2 bases clipped from V and 3 bases from J, the junction kept 2 bases outside the gene matches. The CDR3 consists of 14 residues. The V gene's germline CDR1 is KGHSY and CDR2 FQNENV. In DNA, the CDR3 is TGTGCCAGCAGCCAAGGGGGACAGGGCTACGAGCAGTACTTC. This encodes CASSQGGQGYEQYF.

V is TRBV12-3 or TRBV12-4 and J is TRBJ2-3, with TRBD2 matching over 11 bases. V trimming: 7 bases; J trimming: 1 base; junction bases outside the gene matches: 13. The CDR3 sequence is 18 residues long. This CDR3 reads CASTSPLAGGFGTDTQYF. Here the CDR3 DNA reads TGTGCCAGCACTTCACCCCTAGCGGGAGGATTTGGCACAGATACGCAGTATTTT.

A note on this clonotype: This may be a read error: a much more frequent sequence differs by one nucleotide. CDR3 coding DNA: TGCAGTGCTAGTTCCAGGGGAGAATACCAAGAGACCCAGTTCTTC. Its translation is CSASSRGEYQETQFF. The rearrangement joins TRBV20-1 to TRBJ2-5, with D perhaps matching TRBD1 (6 bases). The J call may be faulty, since TRBJ2-1 better matches the DNA end. There are 15 residues in the CDR3. Germline V gives CDR1 DFQATT, CDR2 SNEGSKA (reference sequence).

J is TRBJ2-5 and V is TRBV12-3 or TRBV12-4; D unresolved. The J call may be in error: the DNA end matches TRBJ2-7 better. The CDR3 covers 14 residues. In DNA form, the CDR3 reads TGTGCCAGCAGTATAGGACGCCGTCTGTACGAGCAGTACTTC. Amino acids: CASSIGRRLYEQYF.

The chain uses TRBV20-1 and TRBJ1-4; weak D call: TRBD1 (6 bases). Trimming removed 1 base from V and 5 bases from J, with 11 bases in between. The CDR3 has 14 amino acids. CDR1 is DFQATT and CDR2 is SNEGSKA in the germline V gene (reference sequence). CDR3 nucleotides: TGCAGTGCTAGAGTGACAGGCATAAATGAAAAACTGTTTTTT. It translates to CSARVTGINEKLFF.

This clonotype was counted many times. The chain's CDR3 is CASSQVRDQETQYF. In DNA form, the CDR3 reads TGCGCCAGCAGCCAAGTCAGGGACCAAGAGACCCAGTACTTC. The chain joins TRBV4-1 to TRBJ2-5; the D gene is possibly TRBD1 (5 bases). Germline CDR1 and CDR2: MGHRA and YSYEKL. Trimming removed 1 base from V and 0 bases from J, with 6 bases in between. The CDR3 length is 14 residues.

The chain links TRBV7-2 to TRBJ1-1; D possibly corresponds to TRBD1 (5 bases). Per the germline V gene, CDR1 is SGHTA and CDR2 is FQGNSA. The V end lost 1 base, the J end lost 5 bases, and 14 bases lay between the germline ends. This CDR3 region has 15 residues. CDR3 sequence (DNA): TGTGCCAGCAGCTTAGTGGGGGTTGCGGGGACTGAAGCTTTCTTT. Protein product: CASSLVGVAGTEAFF. Based on the CDR3 plus reference TRBV7-2 and TRBJ1-1, the full variable domain is GAGVSQSPSNKVTEKGKDVELRCDPISGHTALYWYRQSLGQGLEFLIYFQGNSAPDKSGLPSDRFSAERTGGSVSTLTIQRTQQEDSAVYLCASSLVGVAGTEAFFGQGTRLTVV.

A remark on this clonotype: A read error may explain this, as a much larger clone is one base away. The chain has TRBV27 and TRBJ2-5, with 7 positions matching TRBD2. Looked up from germline, CDR1 is MNHEY and CDR2 is SMNVEV (reference sequence). The length of the CDR3 is 17 residues. Here the CDR3 DNA reads TGTACCAGCAGTTTCGCGAATTCCGGGTGGGGGGGAGAGACCCAGTACTTC. Protein: CTSSFANSGWGGETQYF.

As DNA, the CDR3 is TGTGCCAGCAGCCCTAGGGACGGTACCTACAATGAGCAGTTCTTC. It is translated as CASSPRDGTYNEQFF. The rearrangement joins TRBV7-8 to TRBJ2-1; either TRBD1 or TRBD2 may supply D (5 bases each). V lost 5 bases to trimming and J lost 2 bases, with 13 bases between them. The germline V gene encodes CDR1 SGHVS and CDR2 FQNEAQ. The CDR3 has 15 residues.

In its sample, this clonotype was seen many times. V is TRBV5-1 and J is TRBJ2-5; D is unclear. The CDR3 has 14 residues. The V end was cut by 6 bases, the J end by 5 bases, with 17 bases between. CDR1 and CDR2 from the germline V gene are SGHRS and YFSETQ. The CDR3 DNA follows: TGCGCCAGCAAAGGCGCTCAACCGCAGGAGACCCAGTACTTC. Translation: CASKGAQPQETQYF.

This clonotype was seen at least ten times. V gene TRBV10-3 combines with J gene TRBJ2-5; 7 nucleotides align to TRBD1. The V and J ends lost 10 bases and 3 bases, in that order; junction bases with no gene match: 5. This CDR3 region has 12 residues. From germline, CDR1 is ENHRY and CDR2 SYGVKD. The CDR3 sequence: CASRDSEETQYF. CDR3 DNA: TGTGCCAGCCGGGACAGCGAAGAGACCCAGTACTTC.

This chain uses TRBV12-3 or TRBV12-4 with TRBJ2-7, with D perhaps matching TRBD1 or TRBD2 (6 bases each). Trimming took off 3 bases at V and 6 bases at J, with 18 bases between the two ends. This CDR3 spans 15 amino acids. CDR3 sequence: CASSLRDTHRSEQYF. The CDR3 DNA reads TGTGCCAGCAGTTTGCGGGACACCCATAGAAGCGAGCAGTACTTC.

The V and J genes are TRBV6-2 or TRBV6-3 and TRBJ2-7; possibly TRBD1 for D (7 bases). This CDR3 contains 17 residues. The V gene lost 4 bases and the J gene lost 3 bases, with 22 bases spanning the gap. The germline V gene encodes CDR1 MNHEY and CDR2 SVGEGT. The CDR3 DNA follows: TGTGCCAGCAGTTCCCCGCGGAGGGCAGGGGGGATCTACGAGCAGTACTTC. It yields the protein CASSSPRRAGGIYEQYF.

V is TRBV4-2 and J is TRBJ1-2; D unresolved. The germline V and J ends were trimmed by 0 bases and 4 bases, with 12 bases remaining between them. CDR3 size: 15 residues. CDR1 and CDR2 (germline): LGHNA, YNFKEQ. In DNA form, the CDR3 reads TGTGCCAGCAGCCAAGATGAACAGTATACCTATGGCTACACCTTC. Its translation: CASSQDEQYTYGYTF.

This chain links TRBV29-1 with TRBJ2-1, with 10 bases matching TRBD1. The CDR3 runs 16 residues. Unmatched junction bases numbered 3, after V lost 0 bases and J lost 1 base. The germline gives CDR1 SQVTM, CDR2 ANQGSEA. The CDR3 region is CSVEERDRGSYNEQFF. CDR3 DNA: TGCAGCGTTGAAGAGAGGGACAGGGGTTCCTACAATGAGCAGTTCTTC.

The V gene is TRBV4-1, the J gene TRBJ2-1, with 7 positions matching TRBD2. Germline V gene sequence: CDR1 MGHRA, CDR2 YSYEKL. V lost 3 bases and J lost 7; bases outside the gene matches: 9. The CDR3 spans 15 residues. The CDR3 sequence: CASSHLRLARNEQFF. The CDR3 nucleotides are TGCGCCAGCAGCCACCTCCGACTAGCCCGTAATGAGCAGTTCTTC.

This chain connects TRBV4-1 to TRBJ2-3; 9 nucleotides match TRBD1. CDR1 and CDR2 (germline): MGHRA, YSYEKL. The CDR3 sequence is 13 residues long. With 3 bases clipped from V and 14 bases from J, the junction kept 9 bases outside the gene matches. The CDR3 nucleotides are TGCGCCAGCAGCCATACTCGGGACAGGGTACCGTATTTT. Translating gives CASSHTRDRVPYF.